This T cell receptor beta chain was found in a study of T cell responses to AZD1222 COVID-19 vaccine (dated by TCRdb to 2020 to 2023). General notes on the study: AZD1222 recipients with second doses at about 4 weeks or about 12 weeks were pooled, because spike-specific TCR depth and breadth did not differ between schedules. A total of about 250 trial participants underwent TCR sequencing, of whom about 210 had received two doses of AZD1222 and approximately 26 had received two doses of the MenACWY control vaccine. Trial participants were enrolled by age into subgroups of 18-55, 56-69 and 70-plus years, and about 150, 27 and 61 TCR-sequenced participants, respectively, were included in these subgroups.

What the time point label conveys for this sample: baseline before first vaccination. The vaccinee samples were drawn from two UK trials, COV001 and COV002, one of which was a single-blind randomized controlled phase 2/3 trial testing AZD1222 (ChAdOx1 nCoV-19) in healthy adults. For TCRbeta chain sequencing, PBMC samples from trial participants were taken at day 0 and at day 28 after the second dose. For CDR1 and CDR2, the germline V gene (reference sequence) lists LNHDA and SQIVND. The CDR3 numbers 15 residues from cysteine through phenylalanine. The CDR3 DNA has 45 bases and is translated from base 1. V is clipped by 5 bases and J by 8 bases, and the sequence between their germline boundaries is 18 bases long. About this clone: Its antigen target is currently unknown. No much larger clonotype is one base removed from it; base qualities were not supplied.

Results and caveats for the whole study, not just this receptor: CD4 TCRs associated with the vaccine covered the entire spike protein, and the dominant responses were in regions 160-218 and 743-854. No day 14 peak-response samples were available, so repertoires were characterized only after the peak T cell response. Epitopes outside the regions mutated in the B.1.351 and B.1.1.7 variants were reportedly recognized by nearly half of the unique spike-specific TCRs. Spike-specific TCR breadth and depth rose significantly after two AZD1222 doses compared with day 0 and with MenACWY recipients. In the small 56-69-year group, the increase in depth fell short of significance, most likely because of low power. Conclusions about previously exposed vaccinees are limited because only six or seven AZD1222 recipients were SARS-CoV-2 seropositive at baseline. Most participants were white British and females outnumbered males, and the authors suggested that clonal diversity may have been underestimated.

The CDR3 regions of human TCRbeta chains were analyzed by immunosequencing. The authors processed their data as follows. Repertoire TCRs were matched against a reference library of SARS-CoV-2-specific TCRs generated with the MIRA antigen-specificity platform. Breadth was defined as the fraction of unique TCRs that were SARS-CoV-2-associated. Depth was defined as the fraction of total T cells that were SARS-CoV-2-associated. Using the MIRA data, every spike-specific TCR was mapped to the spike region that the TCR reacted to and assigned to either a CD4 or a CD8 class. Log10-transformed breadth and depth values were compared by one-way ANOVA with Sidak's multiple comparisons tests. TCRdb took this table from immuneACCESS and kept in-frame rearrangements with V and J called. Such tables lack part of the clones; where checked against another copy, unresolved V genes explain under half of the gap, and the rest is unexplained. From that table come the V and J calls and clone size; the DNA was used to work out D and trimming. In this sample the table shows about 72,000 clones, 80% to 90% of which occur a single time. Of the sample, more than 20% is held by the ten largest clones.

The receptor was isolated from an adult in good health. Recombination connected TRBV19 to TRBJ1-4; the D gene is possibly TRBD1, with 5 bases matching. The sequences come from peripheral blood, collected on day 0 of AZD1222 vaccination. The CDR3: CASSLDRGSDEKLFF. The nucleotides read TGTGCCAGTAGTCTCGACAGAGGGAGCGACGAAAAACTGTTTTTT.